This TCR beta chain derives from a study of shared clonotypes between healthy human individuals. Using immunoSEQ multiplex PCR, the repertoire was profiled, and TCRdb retains in-frame clones only, with some absent. Of some 1 million clones listed, around 74% are singletons. The length of the CDR3 is 11 residues. Trimming cost V 10 bases and J 9 bases, with 16 bases left between them. Per germline, CDR1 SNHLY and CDR2 FYNNEI. This clone was counted a few times. The genes are TRBV2 and TRBJ2-7, with TRBD1 as a possible D gene (6 bases). Source material: memory CD4+ T cells sorted from blood. Subset given: CD45RA-negative fraction. The sequence was obtained from a man aged 18 to 29 in good health. In DNA, the CDR3 is TGTGCCAACGAAAATCAGGGGCGGCAGTACTTC. It codes for CANENQGRQYF.